In this sample, the clone carrying this T cell receptor beta chain turned up a few times. Method: immunoSEQ multiplex PCR; TCRdb's copy keeps in-frame clones and lacks some. Found here are 88,000 or so clones, about 85% of them singletons; the top ten hold 3.8%. These data originate in a study of blood T cell repertoires in COVID-19. The CDR3 is 13 residues long. V dropped 5 bases and J dropped 5 bases, with 12 bases sitting between them. Germline V gene data show CDR1 as LNHDA and CDR2 as SQIVND (reference sequence). Sample: peripheral blood. This receptor was taken from a man between 60 and 75 years old with acute or convalescent COVID-19. The J gene is TRBJ1-1, the V gene TRBV19; a possible D gene is TRBD1 (6 bases). The CDR3 nucleotides are TGTGCCAGTAGTGCTCAGGGGTTGACTGAAGCTTTCTTT. Residues: CASSAQGLTEAFF.